What follows are 18 T cell receptor beta chains derived from one specimen sequenced in a study of T cell repertoires in cytomegalovirus infection. TCRdb redid the calling of the reads with MiXCR, one entry per CDR3 protein. This sample yields roughly 81,000 distinct CDR3 sequences, of which 3.7% are seen a single time; approximately 4.6% belongs to the top ten. The source material was PBMCs. The origin of the receptors is a human donor in good health (CMV status not recorded). Some clones in this sample may be carry-over from other donors' samples.

This clonotype came up many times. The chain combines TRBV7-2 with TRBJ1-3, with D unclear. The CDR3 covers 17 residues. Germline V gene lookup returns CDR1 SGHTA and CDR2 FQGNSA. Trimming stripped 0 bases from V and 0 bases from J, with 12 bases between. The CDR3 region is CASSLALFGGSGNTIYF. Here the CDR3 DNA reads TGTGCCAGCAGCTTAGCGCTTTTCGGCGGCTCTGGAAACACCATATATTTT.

This clonotype was seen ten or more times. This chain uses TRBV18 with TRBJ1-2, with D possibly being TRBD1 (5 bases). The CDR3 sequence is 14 residues long. Trimming left V 2 bases short and J 2 bases short, with 9 bases between. Germline V CDR1 and CDR2: KGHSH, LQKENI. The chain's CDR3 is CASSPSSGNYGYTF. CDR3 bases: TGTGCCAGCTCACCATCGTCAGGGAACTATGGCTACACCTTC.

This clonotype was observed at least ten times. The V call is TRBV12-3 or TRBV12-4, the J call TRBJ2-2; D uncertain. V lost 6 bases and J 2 bases, leaving 10 bases between the germline ends. The CDR3 sequence is 14 residues long. As DNA, the CDR3 is TGTGCCAGCAGGATAGGGCTAAACACCGGGGAGCTGTTTTTT. It yields the protein CASRIGLNTGELFF.

This clonotype was seen many times. This chain connects TRBV7-2 to TRBJ2-7, with 8 bases fitting TRBD1. V gave up 5 bases and J gave up 6 bases; unmatched junction bases: 6. Germline CDR1 and CDR2: SGHTA and FQGNSA. The CDR3 is 13 residues long. CDR3 nucleotides: TGTGCCAGCAGCCCCCGGACAGGGCTCGAGCAGTACTTC. Its protein product is CASSPRTGLEQYF.

This clonotype was detected ten times or more. V usage is TRBV30 and J usage is TRBJ1-1; D uncertain. This CDR3 contains 12 residues. CDR1 is GTSNPN, CDR2 SVGIG, per germline (reference sequence). Deletions cut 2 bases from V and 0 bases from J, with 4 bases between. DNA for the CDR3: TGTGCCTGGAGTACCCTGAACACTGAAGCTTTCTTT. It is translated as CAWSTLNTEAFF.

The chain carries TRBV27 and TRBJ1-2; D call uncertain. The CDR3 has 14 amino acids. Germline V gene data show CDR1 as MNHEY and CDR2 as SMNVEV (reference sequence). Trimming shortened V by 4 bases and J by 7 bases, and 16 bases separated the two germline ends. CDR3 sequence: CASSSNSLRRGYTF. Written as DNA, the CDR3 is TGTGCCAGCAGTTCTAACAGCCTTCGACGTGGCTACACCTTC.

In its sample, this clonotype was seen many times. This chain links TRBV7-2 with TRBJ2-5, with 7 bases aligning to TRBD2. The V gene end was trimmed by 3 bases and the J gene end by 1 base; junction bases not matched to a gene: 2. CDR3 length equals 14 residues. From germline, CDR1 is SGHTA and CDR2 FQGNSA. CDR3 bases: TGTGCCAGCAGCTTCGGGGGGTCCCAAGAGACCCAGTACTTC. Amino acids: CASSFGGSQETQYF. The full variable domain, its missing parts supplied by reference TRBV7-2 and TRBJ2-5, is GAGVSQSPSNKVTEKGKDVELRCDPISGHTALYWYRQSLGQGLEFLIYFQGNSAPDKSGLPSDRFSAERTGGSVSTLTIQRTQQEDSAVYLCASSFGGSQETQYFGPGTRLLVL.

About this clonotype: This clone may be a read error of a much larger clone one base away. The chain uses TRBV4-1 and TRBJ1-5; 9 bases match TRBD1. Trimming removed 4 bases from V and 6 bases from J; junction bases left unmatched: 16. Germline V lookup: CDR1 MGHRA, CDR2 YSYEKL. This CDR3 spans 18 amino acids. CDR3: CASSPVGTGSYRIQPQHF. In nucleotides, the CDR3 is TGCGCCAGCAGCCCAGTAGGGACAGGGAGTTATCGCATTCAGCCCCAGCATTTT.

There are many counts of this clonotype. The chain combines TRBV11-2 with TRBJ2-3; D gene unclear. V lost 1 base, J lost 0 bases, and 11 bases lay in between. The V gene's germline CDR1 is SGHAT and CDR2 FQNNGV. The CDR3 length is 16 residues. The CDR3 DNA is TGTGCCAGCAGCTTAGGCGGTTGGTCTAGCACAGATACGCAGTATTTT. This codes for CASSLGGWSSTDTQYF.

The sample holds many counts of this clonotype. The rearrangement joins TRBV6-5 to TRBJ1-4; a possible D gene is TRBD1 (6 bases). The CDR3 totals 14 residues. CDR1 and CDR2 (germline): MNHEY, SVGAGI. V was clipped by 6 bases and J by 7 bases, with 15 bases between them. Here the CDR3 reads CASSGQFSSEKLFF. The CDR3 coding sequence is TGTGCCAGCAGCGGACAGTTTAGCAGTGAAAAACTGTTTTTT.

There are many counts of this clonotype. The chain has TRBV4-3 and TRBJ1-2; the D gene is possibly TRBD1 (6 bases). Trimming removed 1 base from V and 0 bases from J, with 12 bases in between. CDR1 LGHNA and CDR2 YSLEER come from the germline V gene. The CDR3 is 16 residues long. CDR3 DNA sequence: TGCGCCAGCAGCCAAGCCAGGGGAAAGACTAACTATGGCTACACCTTC. Translating gives CASSQARGKTNYGYTF.

In its sample, this clonotype was seen many times. The chain carries TRBV4-1 and TRBJ1-1; 8 bases line up with TRBD1. The CDR3 contains 15 residues. V was clipped by 2 bases and J by 4 bases; unmatched bases: 6. The V gene's germline CDR1 is MGHRA and CDR2 YSYEKL. CDR3 residues: CASSQTDRDATEAFF. For the CDR3, the DNA is TGCGCCAGCAGCCAAACGGACAGGGACGCCACTGAAGCTTTCTTT.

This clonotype occurred many times. The chain is built from TRBV27 and TRBJ2-3, with D unclear. The CDR3 totals 16 residues. Germline CDR1 MNHEY, CDR2 SMNVEV (reference sequence). Trimming cost V 1 base and J 1 base, with 12 bases left between them. The DNA for the CDR3 is TGTGCCAGCAGTTTATTTCCTTCCCTAGGCACAGATACGCAGTATTTT. This sequence encodes CASSLFPSLGTDTQYF.

This clonotype was found many times. V is TRBV24-1 and J is TRBJ2-7; 7 nucleotides agree with TRBD1. The ends lost 7 bases at V and 0 bases at J; junction bases unmatched: 5. Germline values: CDR1 KGHDR, CDR2 SFDVKD. CDR3 length: 14 amino acids. CDR3 sequence: CATSRGKSSYEQYF. The CDR3 DNA is TGTGCCACCAGCAGGGGGAAGAGCTCCTACGAGCAGTACTTC.

With respect to this clonotype: A junction end diverges from the germline sequence, so it may reflect a read error. This chain uses TRBV7-8 with TRBJ1-4, with D possibly being TRBD1 (5 bases). CDR1 is SGHVS and CDR2 is FQNEAQ in the germline V gene. The CDR3 runs to 15 residues. The CDR3 reads CASSSPGEGNETLFF. The DNA for the CDR3 is TGTGCCAGCAGCTCGCCGGGAGAGGGGAATGAAACACTGTTTTTT.

There are many counts of this clonotype. The chain is built from TRBV12-3 or TRBV12-4 and TRBJ2-7, with D possibly being TRBD1 (6 bases). The CDR3 has 13 amino acids. Deletions cut 5 bases from V and 0 bases from J, with 8 bases between. Here the CDR3 reads CASSADSSYEQYF. The DNA of the CDR3 is TGTGCCAGCAGTGCGGACAGCTCCTACGAGCAGTACTTC.

This clonotype was counted ten times or more. The J gene is TRBJ2-6, the V gene TRBV14; D gene unclear. CDR3 length equals 13 residues. Trimming took 3 bases from V and 3 from J, leaving 3 bases between them. CDR1 is SGHDN, CDR2 FVKESK, per germline. The CDR3 bases are TGTGCCAGCAGCCAGAATGGGGCCAACGTCCTGACTTTC. The encoded protein is CASSQNGANVLTF.

This clonotype appeared many times. V and J are TRBV7-8 and TRBJ1-6, with TRBD1 as a possible D gene (5 bases). Germline V gene lookup returns CDR1 SGHVS and CDR2 FQNEAQ. CDR3 length equals 15 residues. V lost 1 base to trimming and J lost 13 bases, with 17 bases between them. CDR3 sequence reads: CASSLGAGTAPPLHF. Here the CDR3 DNA reads TGTGCCAGCAGCTTAGGGGCCGGGACCGCTCCCCCCCTCCACTTT.